Given below is one TCR beta chain in context. The antigen is unknown. This entry is derived from a study of T cells in Graves' hyperthyroidism and ophthalmopathy. Diagnoses used clinical symptoms, serum thyroxine and TRAb, thyroid ultrasound and orbital computed tomography. PBMCs were derived from around 10 ml fresh peripheral blood. Study findings and constraints: Peripheral blood also featured most of the thyroid clonotypes expanded above 0.001. Separation of ophthalmopathy from stable hyperthyroidism was achieved by a 13 V-J model.

The investigators amplified TCR beta CDR3 regions from RNA transcripts. First-round RT-PCR with HTBI primers amplified the TCR CDR3 region. Using its own MiXCR run on the multiplex PCR reads, TCRdb lists one record per CDR3 protein. The table records about 640,000 distinct CDR3 sequences, roughly 20% of them present only once. Trimming took 5 bases from V and 10 from J, leaving 14 bases between them. CDR3 size: 12 residues. Germline CDR1 reads MDHEN; CDR2 reads SYDVKM. The rearrangement links TRBV28 to TRBJ1-1, with D maybe TRBD1 (5 bases). This receptor was identified in a man aged 25-45 years with Graves' ophthalmopathy. The sequencing sample was made of blood. CDR3 coding DNA: TGTGCCAGCAGTCGGAGGGGAATGGGAGCTTTCTTT. This translates into CASSRRGMGAFF.